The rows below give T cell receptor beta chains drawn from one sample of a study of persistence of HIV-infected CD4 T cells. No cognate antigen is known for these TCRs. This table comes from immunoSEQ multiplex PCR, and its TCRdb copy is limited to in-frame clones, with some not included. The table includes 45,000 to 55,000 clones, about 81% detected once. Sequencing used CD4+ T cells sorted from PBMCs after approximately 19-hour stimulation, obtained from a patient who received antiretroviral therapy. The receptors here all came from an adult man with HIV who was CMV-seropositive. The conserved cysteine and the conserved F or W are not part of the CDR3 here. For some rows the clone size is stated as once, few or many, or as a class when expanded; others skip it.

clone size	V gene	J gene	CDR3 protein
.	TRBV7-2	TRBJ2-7	ASSLAAGLVYEQY
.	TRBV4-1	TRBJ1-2	ASSQEEGLFPGYT
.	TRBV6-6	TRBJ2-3	ASSKGQGTDTQY
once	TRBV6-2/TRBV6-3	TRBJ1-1	ASSSPGRAF
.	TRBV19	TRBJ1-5	ASSKGTGKVQPQH
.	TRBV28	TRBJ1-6	ASKPSGTENSPLH
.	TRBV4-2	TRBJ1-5	ASANGDGLLPQH
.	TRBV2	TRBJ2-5	ASTSGEETQY
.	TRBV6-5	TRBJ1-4	ASISGRGSEKLF
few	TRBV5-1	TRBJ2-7	ASSLTTGAFSYEQY
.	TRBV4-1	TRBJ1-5	ASSQGTGTRDNQPQH
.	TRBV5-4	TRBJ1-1	ASSLGQAVRAEAF
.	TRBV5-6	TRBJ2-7	ASSLSGWSYEQY
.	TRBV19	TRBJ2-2	ASSIVGGNTGELF
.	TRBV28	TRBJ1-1	ASSREMNTEAF
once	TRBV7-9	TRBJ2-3	ASSLGGTPSTDTQY
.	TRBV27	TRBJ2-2	ASSFWLAGGTGELF
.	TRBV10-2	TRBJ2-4	ASWAPGGAKNIQY
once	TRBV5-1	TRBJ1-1	ASSLVSQNTEAF
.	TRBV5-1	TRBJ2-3	ASSLARTALSSTDTQY
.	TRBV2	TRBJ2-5	ASRPGGDRETQY
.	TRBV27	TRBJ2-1	ASSRRGGFPSELAGIEQF
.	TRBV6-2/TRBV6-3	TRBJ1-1	ASSPEQQGIDTEAF
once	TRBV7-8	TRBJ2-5	ASSPRDRYFKTQY
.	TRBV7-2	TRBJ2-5	ASSINSGSKETQY
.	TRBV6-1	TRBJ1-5	ASSFRTGGQPQH
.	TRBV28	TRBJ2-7	ASGPDRSFTYEQY
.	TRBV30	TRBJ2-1	AWSVGDEQF
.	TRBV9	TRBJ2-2	ASSADRGTGELF
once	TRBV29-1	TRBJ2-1	SVLGRANEQF
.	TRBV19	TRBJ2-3	ATQRGSDTQY
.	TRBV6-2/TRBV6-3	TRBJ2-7	ASSMPGQGAHEQY
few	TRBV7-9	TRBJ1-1	ASSLTQTMNTEAF
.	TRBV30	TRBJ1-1	AWTLKEEAF
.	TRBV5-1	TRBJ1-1	ASSLEGQGNTEAF
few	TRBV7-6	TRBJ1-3	ASSSHSGNTIY
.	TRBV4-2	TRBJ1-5	ASSQDRRNQPQH
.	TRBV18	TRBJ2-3	ASSPYLQNSGGFTDTQY
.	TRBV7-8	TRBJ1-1	ASSPGTPLDKAF
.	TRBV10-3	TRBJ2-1	AISELAGGGQF
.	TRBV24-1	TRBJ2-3	AIKDQRAYTDTQY
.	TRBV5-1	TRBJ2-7	ASSPDRVGNEQY
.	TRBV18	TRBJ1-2	ASSPSEGTNYGYT
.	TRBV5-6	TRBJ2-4	ASSYKGRGRGENIQY